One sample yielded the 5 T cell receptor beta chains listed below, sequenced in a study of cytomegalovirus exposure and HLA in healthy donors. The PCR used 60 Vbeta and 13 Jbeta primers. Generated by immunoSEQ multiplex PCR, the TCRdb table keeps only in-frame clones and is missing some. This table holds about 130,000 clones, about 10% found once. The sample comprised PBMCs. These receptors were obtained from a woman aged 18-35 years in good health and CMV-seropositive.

The DNA of the CDR3 is TGTGCCAGCACCGCAGGGGGTAAGCCGGACACTGAAGCTTTCTTT. Its translation is CASTAGGKPDTEAFF. The chain links TRBV28 to TRBJ1-1; 7 bases map to TRBD1. This CDR3 has 15 residues. Germline CDR1 is MDHEN and CDR2 is SYDVKM. The V segment lost 7 bases and the J segment 3 bases; nucleotides outside the gene matches: 11. The complete variable domain, with remaining parts taken from reference TRBV28 and TRBJ1-1, reads DVKVTQSSRYLVKRTGEKVFLECVQDMDHENMFWYRQDPGLGLRLIYFSYDVKMKEKGDIPEGYSVSREKKERFSLILESASTNQTSMYLCASTAGGKPDTEAFFGQGTRLTVV.

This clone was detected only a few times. The CDR3 protein is CASRGGLAGALDTQYF. DNA of the CDR3: TGTGCCAGCAGGGGGGGACTAGCGGGGGCCCTAGATACGCAGTATTTT. The rearrangement joins TRBV2 to TRBJ2-3; 14 bases align to TRBD2. The J segment lost 5 bases and the V segment lost 6 bases, leaving 7 bases of the junction unmatched. In germline, CDR1 is SNHLY, CDR2 FYNNEI. CDR3 length equals 16 residues.

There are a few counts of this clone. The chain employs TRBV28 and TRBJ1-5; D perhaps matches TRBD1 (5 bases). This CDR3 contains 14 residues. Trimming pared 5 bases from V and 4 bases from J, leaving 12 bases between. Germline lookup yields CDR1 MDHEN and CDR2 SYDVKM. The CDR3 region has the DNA TGTGCCAGCAGTCGAGACAGCTTTAATCAGCCCCAGCATTTT. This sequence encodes CASSRDSFNQPQHF.

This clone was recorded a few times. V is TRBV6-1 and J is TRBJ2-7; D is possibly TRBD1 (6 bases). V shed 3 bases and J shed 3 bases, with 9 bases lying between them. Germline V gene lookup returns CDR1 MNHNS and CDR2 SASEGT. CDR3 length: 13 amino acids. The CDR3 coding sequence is TGTGCCAGCAGTGAGGACAGCCTCTACGAGCAGTACTTC. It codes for CASSEDSLYEQYF.

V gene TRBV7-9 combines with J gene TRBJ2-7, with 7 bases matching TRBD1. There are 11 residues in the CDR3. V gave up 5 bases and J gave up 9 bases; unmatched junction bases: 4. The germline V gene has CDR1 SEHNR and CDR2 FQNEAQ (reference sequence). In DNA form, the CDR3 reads TGTGCCAGCAGCCCCCGGGACAGGCAGTACTTC. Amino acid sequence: CASSPRDRQYF.